This TCR beta chain was profiled in a study of graft-versus-host responses after intestinal transplantation. Background on the study: Induction with anti-thymocyte globulin, then tacrolimus and steroids for approximately three years, was given to all recipients. Study observations and caveats: The recipient marrow held GvH clones, and some of them showed up first in ileum or blood.

In regard to this clone: Antigen unknown.

Graft tissue processing released intraepithelial and lamina propria lymphocytes. Trimming took off 0 bases at V and 10 bases at J, with 14 bases between the two ends. CDR3 size: 14 residues. Germline V gene sequence: CDR1 MNHEY, CDR2 SVGAGI. The data were produced by immunoSEQ multiplex PCR, yet TCRdb's version contains in-frame clones alone and is incomplete. This sample has roughly 4,400 clones, with over 60% found just once. The chain couples TRBV6-5 to TRBJ2-3; maybe TRBD2 (6 bases). This specimen consisted of ileum tissue, obtained roughly 120 days after intestinal transplantation. The source is a human patient who received an intestinal transplant, so some T cells may come from the graft donor. The CDR3 region is CASSYSGVGGAQYF. DNA for the CDR3: TGTGCCAGCAGTTACTCGGGCGTAGGAGGGGCGCAGTATTTT.